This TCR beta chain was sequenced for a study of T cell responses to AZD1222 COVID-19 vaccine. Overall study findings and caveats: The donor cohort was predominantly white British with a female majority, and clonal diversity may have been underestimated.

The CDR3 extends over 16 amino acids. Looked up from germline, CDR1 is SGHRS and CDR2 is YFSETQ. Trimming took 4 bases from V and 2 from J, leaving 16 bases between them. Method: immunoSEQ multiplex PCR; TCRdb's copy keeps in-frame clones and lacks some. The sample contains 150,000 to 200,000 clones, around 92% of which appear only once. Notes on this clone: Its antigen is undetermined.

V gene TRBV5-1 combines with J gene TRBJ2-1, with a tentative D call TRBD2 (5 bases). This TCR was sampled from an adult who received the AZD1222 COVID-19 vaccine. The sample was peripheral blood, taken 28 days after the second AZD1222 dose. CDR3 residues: CASSLLGGLTYNEQFF. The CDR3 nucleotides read TGCGCCAGCAGCCTCTTGGGCGGGCTTACCTACAATGAGCAGTTCTTC.